The 30 T cell receptor beta chains presented below share a single source sample, sequenced in a study of cytomegalovirus exposure and HLA in healthy donors. Amplification used 60 Vbeta primers and 13 Jbeta primers. Here immunoSEQ multiplex PCR was the method, and the copy in TCRdb shows in-frame clones only, minus some. The sample includes some 140,000 clones, over 70% of them seen just once. Material for sequencing was PBMCs. Every receptor here comes from a young man in good health and CMV-seronegative.

The chain uses TRBV6-5 and TRBJ2-7; a weak D match, TRBD1 (6 bases). V was trimmed by 7 bases and J by 3 bases, leaving 10 bases between them. The CDR3 spans 12 residues. Germline V gene lookup returns CDR1 MNHEY and CDR2 SVGAGI. The CDR3: CASTTTGYEQYF. The DNA for the CDR3 is TGTGCCAGCACCACGACAGGCTACGAGCAGTACTTC.

Here the CDR3 DNA reads TGTGCCAGCAGCCAAGTCGCAGGGGGCATCACAGATACGCAGTATTTT. Protein sequence: CASSQVAGGITDTQYF. The J gene is TRBJ2-3, the V gene TRBV14; TRBD1 matches 8 bases. V lost 1 base to trimming and J lost 2 bases; unmatched junction nucleotides: 5. The V gene's germline CDR1 is SGHDN and CDR2 FVKESK. The CDR3 spans 16 residues.

This clone appeared a few times. V usage is TRBV4-1 and J usage is TRBJ1-1; unclear D gene. Germline V gene data show CDR1 as MGHRA and CDR2 as YSYEKL. The V end was cut by 0 bases, the J end by 5 bases, with 7 bases between. The CDR3 sequence is 13 residues long. Written as DNA, the CDR3 is TGCGCCAGCAGCCAAGATCGAGGGACTGAAGCTTTCTTT. The encoded protein is CASSQDRGTEAFF.

V and J are TRBV19 and TRBJ2-1, with 10 bases fitting TRBD1. Germline V gene data show CDR1 as LNHDA and CDR2 as SQIVND (reference sequence). The CDR3 runs 16 residues. Trimming removed 4 bases from V and 9 bases from J; junction bases left unmatched: 12. CDR3 DNA sequence: TGTGCCAGTAGTACTACTTGGACAGGGGGTAAAGGTGAGCAGTTCTTC. It translates to CASSTTWTGGKGEQFF.

This clone was detected a few times. In DNA, the CDR3 is TGTGCCAGCAGCTTTAAGCAGGGAACCTACACTGAAGCTTTCTTT. This codes for CASSFKQGTYTEAFF. This chain connects TRBV6-5 to TRBJ1-1; weak D call: TRBD1 (5 bases). V was cut by 6 bases and J by 3 bases, with 17 bases left in between. Germline V lookup: CDR1 MNHEY, CDR2 SVGAGI. This CDR3 region has 15 residues.

This clone was detected once. The V gene is TRBV29-1, the J gene TRBJ2-1; 10 nucleotides align to TRBD1. Germline CDR1 is SQVTM and CDR2 is ANQGSEA. The CDR3 spans 14 residues. V gave up 7 bases and J gave up 3 bases; unmatched junction bases: 6. The DNA of the CDR3 is TGCAGCGCACACCGGGACAGGGGCTACAATGAGCAGTTCTTC. Protein: CSAHRDRGYNEQFF.

Turning to this clone: Sequence at one end of the junction differs from germline and may be a read error. V usage is TRBV7-7 and J usage is TRBJ2-5, with D perhaps matching TRBD1 (6 bases). Germline V gene lookup returns CDR1 SSHAT and CDR2 FNYEAQ (reference sequence). The CDR3 is 16 residues long. The CDR3 bases are TGTGCTAGCAGCACCACCCGCGGAACAGGGAGAGAGACCCAGTACTTC. Protein: CASSTTRGTGRETQYF.

This clone has more than one count but fewer than ten. This rearrangement joins TRBV27 to TRBJ2-1; 8 nucleotides line up with TRBD1. CDR1 and CDR2 from the germline V gene are MNHEY and SMNVEV (reference sequence). V lost 4 bases to trimming and J lost 8 bases; unmatched junction nucleotides: 16. The CDR3 sequence is 17 residues long. The CDR3 region has the DNA TGTGCCAGCAGTTCCAACCCAGGGGGCGTGAGGTTCGATGAGCAGTTCTTC. Translating it yields CASSSNPGGVRFDEQFF.

This sequence joins TRBV7-2 and TRBJ1-3, with 7 nucleotides matching TRBD1. With V trimmed by 5 bases and J by 0 bases, 7 bases remained unmatched. The CDR3 extends over 16 amino acids. Germline-derived CDR1 and CDR2 are SGHTA and FQGNSA. CDR3 nucleotide sequence: TGTGCCAGCAGCCGCGGACAGGCCGCCTCTGGAAACACCATATATTTT. The encoded protein is CASSRGQAASGNTIYF.

The CDR3 loop is CSVVRGTSDVGREQYF. The CDR3 DNA sequence: TGCAGCGTTGTACGCGGGACTAGCGACGTTGGGCGCGAGCAGTACTTC. The chain joins TRBV29-1 to TRBJ2-5; 10 nucleotides agree with TRBD2. Near its end, the DNA agrees better with TRBJ2-7, so the J call may be wrong. The CDR3 runs 16 residues. Germline V CDR1 and CDR2: SQVTM, ANQGSEA.

This sequence joins TRBV27 and TRBJ1-2; possible D gene TRBD1, 6 bases. This CDR3 is built from 13 residues. V was cut by 0 bases and J by 4 bases, with 6 bases left in between. In germline, CDR1 is MNHEY, CDR2 SMNVEV (reference sequence). CDR3 in DNA: TGTGCCAGCAGTTTATCACAGGGCTATGGCTACACCTTC. Its protein is CASSLSQGYGYTF.

The rearrangement joins TRBV30 to TRBJ2-7; 7 bases align to TRBD2. The CDR3 consists of 13 residues. The germline CDR1 and CDR2 sequences are GTSNPN and SVGIG (reference sequence). V lost 3 bases, J lost 0 bases, and 2 bases stayed unmatched. Written as DNA, the CDR3 is TGTGCCTGGAGCGGACTAGACTCCTACGAGCAGTACTTC. It codes for CAWSGLDSYEQYF.

This clone was counted once. The CDR3 sequence is CASSSRGDTEAFF. CDR3 DNA sequence: TGTGCCAGCAGCTCCAGGGGGGACACTGAAGCTTTCTTT. The V call is TRBV7-2, the J call TRBJ1-1, with 7 bases fitting TRBD1. J gave up 3 bases and V 4 bases, and 2 bases lay outside the gene matches. This CDR3 contains 13 residues. Germline CDR1 is SGHTA and CDR2 is FQGNSA.

J is TRBJ2-7 and V is TRBV7-2; 10 positions match TRBD2. Trimming at V came to 4 bases and at J to 2 bases, leaving 5 bases not matched to a gene. CDR1 and CDR2 (germline): SGHTA, FQGNSA. This CDR3 has 15 residues. DNA of the CDR3: TGTGCCAGCAGCTCCGAAGCGGGGGGGCCCTACGAGCAGTACTTC. It codes for CASSSEAGGPYEQYF. Full variable domain (rest looked up from reference TRBV7-2 and TRBJ2-7): GAGVSQSPSNKVTEKGKDVELRCDPISGHTALYWYRQSLGQGLEFLIYFQGNSAPDKSGLPSDRFSAERTGGSVSTLTIQRTQQEDSAVYLCASSSEAGGPYEQYFGPGTRLTVT.

The genes are TRBV5-1 and TRBJ1-2, with D possibly matching TRBD1 (5 bases). The CDR3 is 15 amino acids. From germline, CDR1 is SGHRS and CDR2 YFSETQ. V gave up 2 bases and J gave up 3 bases, with 14 bases separating them. CDR3 loop: CASSFSAGKDYGYTF. CDR3 DNA sequence: TGCGCCAGCAGCTTTTCGGCAGGGAAGGACTATGGCTACACCTTC.

The chain links TRBV7-2 to TRBJ2-7; 8 nucleotides agree with TRBD1. The CDR3 is 13 amino acids. CDR1 is SGHTA and CDR2 is FQGNSA in the germline V gene. J lost 7 bases, V lost 5 bases, and 7 bases had no gene match. CDR3 residues: CASSGRGLREQYF. CDR3 nucleotides: TGTGCCAGCAGCGGCAGGGGGCTGAGGGAGCAGTACTTC. The full variable domain, rest sourced from reference TRBV7-2 and TRBJ2-7, is GAGVSQSPSNKVTEKGKDVELRCDPISGHTALYWYRQSLGQGLEFLIYFQGNSAPDKSGLPSDRFSAERTGGSVSTLTIQRTQQEDSAVYLCASSGRGLREQYFGPGTRLTVT.

Notes on this clone: The missing conserved phenylalanine or tryptophan at the end of this CDR3 makes a read error likely. The gene calls are TRBV6-5 and TRBJ2-7; TRBD2 is a possible D gene (6 bases). Germline V gene sequence: CDR1 MNHEY, CDR2 SVGAGI. The CDR3 is 14 amino acids. Trimming removed 6 bases at V and 0 bases at J, with 12 bases between. The CDR3 DNA reads TGTGCCAGCAGCCCGCGGGATCTCTCCTACGAGCAGTACCTC. This encodes CASSPRDLSYEQYL.

V usage is TRBV13 and J usage is TRBJ2-7, with 7 bases fitting TRBD1. The V gene end was trimmed by 2 bases and the J gene end by 4 bases; junction bases not matched to a gene: 8. The germline V gene encodes CDR1 PRHDT and CDR2 FYEKMQ (reference sequence). The CDR3 length is 15 residues. CDR3: CASSLRGQGEYEQYF. The DNA for the CDR3 is TGTGCCAGCAGCTTAAGGGGGCAGGGGGAATACGAGCAGTACTTC.

The gene calls are TRBV5-1 and TRBJ2-5, with D unclear. This CDR3 has 14 residues. The germline gives CDR1 SGHRS, CDR2 YFSETQ. The germline V and J ends were trimmed by 0 bases and 2 bases, with 8 bases remaining between them. CDR3 in amino acids: CASSLAGEQETQYF. CDR3 in DNA: TGCGCCAGCAGCTTGGCCGGAGAGCAAGAGACCCAGTACTTC. The whole variable domain, remainder taken from reference TRBV5-1 and TRBJ2-5, is KAGVTQTPRYLIKTRGQQVTLSCSPISGHRSVSWYQQTPGQGLQFLFEYFSETQRNKGNFPGRFSGRQFSNSRSEMNVSTLELGDSALYLCASSLAGEQETQYFGPGTRLLVL.

This chain connects TRBV27 to TRBJ2-5; 11 bases line up with TRBD2. The V gene end was trimmed by 3 bases and the J gene end by 4 bases; junction bases not matched to a gene: 1. The CDR3 extends over 14 amino acids. The germline V gene has CDR1 MNHEY and CDR2 SMNVEV (reference sequence). CDR3 residues: CASSLGLAAETQYF. CDR3 sequence (DNA): TGTGCCAGCAGTTTGGGACTAGCGGCAGAGACCCAGTACTTC.

The chain employs TRBV6-5 and TRBJ2-2; D gene unclear. The CDR3 has 15 amino acids. V was trimmed by 4 bases and J by 3 bases, leaving 12 bases between them. Germline V lookup: CDR1 MNHEY, CDR2 SVGAGI. Here the CDR3 reads CASSSAVGHTGELFF. The CDR3 DNA reads TGTGCCAGCAGTTCGGCCGTGGGCCACACCGGGGAGCTGTTTTTT.

The V and J genes are TRBV9 and TRBJ1-2; TRBD1 is a possible D gene (6 bases). The V gene's germline CDR1 is SGDLS and CDR2 YYNGEE. Trimming took off 4 bases at V and 6 bases at J, with 16 bases between the two ends. There are 14 residues in the CDR3. Here the CDR3 DNA reads TGTGCCAGCAGCACTCCCGGGACAAGAGATGGCTACACCTTC. It specifies CASSTPGTRDGYTF.

As for this clone: A read error may account for a junction end that differs from germline. V is TRBV7-9 and J is TRBJ2-5, with 10 nucleotides matching TRBD2. The CDR3 has 11 residues. Germline CDR1 is SEHNR and CDR2 is FQNEAQ (reference sequence). The CDR3 here is CSSSGGGTQYF. Written as DNA, the CDR3 is TGTTCCAGCAGCGGGGGGGGGACCCAGTACTTC.

The rearrangement links TRBV5-1 to TRBJ2-1, with 10 bases fitting TRBD2. CDR3 length equals 16 residues. The trim removed 4 bases at V and 5 bases at J, leaving 9 bases unmatched. Germline CDR1 and CDR2: SGHRS and YFSETQ. The CDR3 coding sequence is TGCGCCAGCAGCATCTTAACTAGCGGGGCCAACAATGAGCAGTTCTTC. This codes for CASSILTSGANNEQFF.

V usage is TRBV16 and J usage is TRBJ1-2, with D uncertain. From germline, CDR1 is KGHSY and CDR2 FQNENV. The CDR3 is 14 residues long. Trimming cost V 4 bases and J 4 bases, with 13 bases left between them. Written as DNA, the CDR3 is TGTGCCAGCAGCCCCACCCTGACTTCCTATGGCTACACCTTC. Amino acid sequence: CASSPTLTSYGYTF.

The genes are TRBV7-9 and TRBJ1-6; 8 nucleotides line up with TRBD1. After removal of 5 bases from V and 9 bases from J, the junction contained 12 bases not matched to a gene. CDR3 length equals 16 residues. The germline V gene encodes CDR1 SEHNR and CDR2 FQNEAQ (reference sequence). The CDR3 DNA is TGTGCCAGCAGCCCTACAGGGGGAATGGTTGGTTCACCCCTCCACTTT. Amino acid sequence: CASSPTGGMVGSPLHF.

The gene calls are TRBV29-1 and TRBJ1-2; D unresolved. The CDR3 is made up of 10 amino acids. Germline CDR1 is SQVTM and CDR2 is ANQGSEA. CDR3 residues: CTASVDGYTF. CDR3 nucleotides: TGCACCGCATCAGTGGATGGCTACACCTTC. The variable domain in full, with the rest retrieved from reference TRBV29-1 and TRBJ1-2, is SAVISQKPSRDICQRGTSLTIQCQVDSQVTMMFWYRQQPGQSLTLIATANQGSEATYESGFVIDKFPISRPNLTFSTLTVSNMSPEDSSIYLCTASVDGYTFGSGTRLTVV.

The chain couples TRBV30 to TRBJ1-2; D is unclear. Per germline, CDR1 GTSNPN and CDR2 SVGIG (reference sequence). V lost 6 bases and J 1 base, leaving 6 bases between the germline ends. This CDR3 has 11 amino acids. The CDR3: CACYSNYGYTF. CDR3 coding DNA: TGTGCCTGTTACAGTAACTATGGCTACACCTTC. Combining the CDR3 with reference TRBV30 and TRBJ1-2 gives the whole variable domain SQTIHQWPATLVQPVGSPLSLECTVEGTSNPNLYWYRQAAGRGLQLLFYSVGIGQISSEVPQNLSASRPQDRQFILSSKKLLLSDSGFYLCACYSNYGYTFGSGTRLTVV.

This chain uses TRBV28 with TRBJ1-1, with D uncertain. V shed 8 bases and J shed 3 bases, with 13 bases lying between them. The CDR3 is 13 amino acids. Germline CDR1 is MDHEN and CDR2 is SYDVKM. Written as DNA, the CDR3 is TGTGCCAGCCTCAGTCCAGGTGACACTGAAGCTTTCTTT. Amino acid sequence: CASLSPGDTEAFF.

The rearrangement uses TRBV2 and TRBJ2-5, with 8 bases matching TRBD1. V lost 6 bases and J lost 5; bases outside the gene matches: 5. The CDR3 runs 13 residues. Per germline, CDR1 SNHLY and CDR2 FYNNEI. The CDR3 DNA reads TGTGCCAGCAGAACTTGGGACAGGGAGACCCAGTACTTC. It encodes CASRTWDRETQYF. Drawing the rest from reference TRBV2 and TRBJ2-5, the complete variable domain is EPEVTQTPSHQVTQMGQEVILRCVPISNHLYFYWYRQILGQKVEFLVSFYNNEISEKSEIFDDQFSVERPDGSNFTLKIRSTKLEDSAMYFCASRTWDRETQYFGPGTRLLVL.